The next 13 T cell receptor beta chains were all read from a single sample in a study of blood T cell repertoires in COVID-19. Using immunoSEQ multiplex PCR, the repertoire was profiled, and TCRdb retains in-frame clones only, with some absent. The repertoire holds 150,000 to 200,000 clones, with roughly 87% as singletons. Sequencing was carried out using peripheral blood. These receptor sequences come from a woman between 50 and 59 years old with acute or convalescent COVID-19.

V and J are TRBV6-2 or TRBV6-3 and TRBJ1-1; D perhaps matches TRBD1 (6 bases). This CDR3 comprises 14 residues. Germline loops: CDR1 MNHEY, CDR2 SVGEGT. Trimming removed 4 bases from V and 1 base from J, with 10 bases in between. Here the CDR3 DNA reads TGTGCCAGCAGTTTCCAGACAGGGAACACTGAAGCTTTCTTT. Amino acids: CASSFQTGNTEAFF.

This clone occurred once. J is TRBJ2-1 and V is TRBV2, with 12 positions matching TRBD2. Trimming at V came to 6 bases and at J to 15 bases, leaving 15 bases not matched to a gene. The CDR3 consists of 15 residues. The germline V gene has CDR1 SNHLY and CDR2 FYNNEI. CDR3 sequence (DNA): TGTGCCAGCAGAGAAAGGACTAGCGGGGCCTTAGGGGTGTTCTTC. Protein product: CASRERTSGALGVFF.

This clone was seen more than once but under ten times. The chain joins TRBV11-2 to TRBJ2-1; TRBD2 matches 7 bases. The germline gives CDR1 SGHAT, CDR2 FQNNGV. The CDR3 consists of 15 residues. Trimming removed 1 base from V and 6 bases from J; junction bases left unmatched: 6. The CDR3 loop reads CASSLGLAHLNEQFF. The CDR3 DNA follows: TGTGCCAGCAGCTTAGGACTAGCCCACCTCAATGAGCAGTTCTTC.

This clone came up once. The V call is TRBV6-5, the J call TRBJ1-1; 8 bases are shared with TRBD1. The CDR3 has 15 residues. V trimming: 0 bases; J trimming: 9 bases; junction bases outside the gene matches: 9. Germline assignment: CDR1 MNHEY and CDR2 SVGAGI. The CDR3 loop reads CASSYSSAGGGKAFF. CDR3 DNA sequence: TGTGCCAGCAGTTACTCTTCGGCAGGGGGCGGGAAAGCTTTCTTT.

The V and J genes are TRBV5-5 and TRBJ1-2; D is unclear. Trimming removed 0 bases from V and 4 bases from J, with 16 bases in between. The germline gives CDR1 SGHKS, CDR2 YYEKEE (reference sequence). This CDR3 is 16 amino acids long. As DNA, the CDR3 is TGTGCCAGCAGCTTGGTGACGGGTGGGGAGGTCTATGGCTACACCTTC. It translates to CASSLVTGGEVYGYTF.

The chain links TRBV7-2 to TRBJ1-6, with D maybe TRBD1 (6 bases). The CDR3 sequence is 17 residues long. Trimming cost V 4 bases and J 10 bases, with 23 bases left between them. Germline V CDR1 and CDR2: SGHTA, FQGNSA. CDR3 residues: CASSSYYRDTEASPLHF. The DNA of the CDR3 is TGTGCCAGCAGCTCGTATTACCGGGACACCGAAGCCTCACCCCTCCACTTT.

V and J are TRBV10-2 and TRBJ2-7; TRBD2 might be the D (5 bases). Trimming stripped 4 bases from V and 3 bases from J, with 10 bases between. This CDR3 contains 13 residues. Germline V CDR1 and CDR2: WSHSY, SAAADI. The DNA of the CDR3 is TGCGCCAGCAGTGGGGTCGGGATCTACGAGCAGTACTTC. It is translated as CASSGVGIYEQYF.

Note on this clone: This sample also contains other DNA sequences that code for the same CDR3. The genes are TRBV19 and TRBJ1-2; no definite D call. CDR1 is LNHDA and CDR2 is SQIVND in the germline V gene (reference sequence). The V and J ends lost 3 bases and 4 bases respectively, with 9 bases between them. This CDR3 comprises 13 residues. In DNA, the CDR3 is TGTGCCAGTAGTATTGCGGGTGGCTATGGCTACACCTTC. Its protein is CASSIAGGYGYTF.

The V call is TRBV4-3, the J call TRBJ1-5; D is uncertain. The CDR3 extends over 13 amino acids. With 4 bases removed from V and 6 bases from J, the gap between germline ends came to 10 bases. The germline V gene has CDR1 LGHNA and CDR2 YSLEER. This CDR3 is CASSLTRLQPQHF. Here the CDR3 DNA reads TGCGCCAGCAGCCTGACCAGGCTTCAGCCCCAGCATTTT.

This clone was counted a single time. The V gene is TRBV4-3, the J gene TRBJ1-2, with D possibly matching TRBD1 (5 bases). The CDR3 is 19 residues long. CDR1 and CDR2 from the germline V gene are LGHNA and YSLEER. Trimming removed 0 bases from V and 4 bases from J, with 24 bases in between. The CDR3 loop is CASSQDHQPLGGYGYGYTF. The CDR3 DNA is TGCGCCAGCAGCCAAGATCATCAGCCTTTGGGGGGGTATGGCTATGGCTACACCTTC.

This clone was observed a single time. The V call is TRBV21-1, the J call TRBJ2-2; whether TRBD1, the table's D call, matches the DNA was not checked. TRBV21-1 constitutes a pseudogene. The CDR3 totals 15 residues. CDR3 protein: CANQGTGQNTGELFF. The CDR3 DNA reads TGTGCCAACCAAGGGACAGGGCAAAACACCGGGGAGCTGTTTTTT.

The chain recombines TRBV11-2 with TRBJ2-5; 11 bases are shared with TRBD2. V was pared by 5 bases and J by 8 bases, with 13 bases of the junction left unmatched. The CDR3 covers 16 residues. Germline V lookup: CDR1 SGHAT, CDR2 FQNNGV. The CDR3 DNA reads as TGTGCCAGCAGCCCCCGACTAGCGGGGATATACCAAACCCAGTACTTC. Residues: CASSPRLAGIYQTQYF.

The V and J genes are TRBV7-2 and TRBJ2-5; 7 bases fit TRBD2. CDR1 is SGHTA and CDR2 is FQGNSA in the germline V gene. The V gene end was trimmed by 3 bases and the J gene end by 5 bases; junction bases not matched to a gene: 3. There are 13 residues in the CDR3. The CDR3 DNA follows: TGTGCCAGCAGCTTTGGGGGGGAGGAGACCCAGTACTTC. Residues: CASSFGGEETQYF.